The 9 T cell receptor beta chains below all came from one sample that was sequenced in a study of T cells in Graves' hyperthyroidism and ophthalmopathy. RNA transcripts gave rise to amplified TCR beta CDR3 regions. Researchers ran a first-round RT-PCR on the TCR CDR3 using the HTBI primer set. In TCRdb, the multiplex PCR reads were re-called with MiXCR into one record per CDR3 protein. This sample has a few hundred thousand distinct CDR3 sequences, with approximately 15% found just once. Sequenced sample: blood. The receptor set was obtained from a woman between 18 and 29 years old with Graves' hyperthyroidism.

CDR3 residues: CASTLGWTGGGYTF. Here the CDR3 DNA reads TGTGCCAGCACCCTAGGGTGGACAGGGGGCGGCTACACCTTC. The chain carries TRBV7-9 and TRBJ1-2; 11 bases match TRBD1. In germline, CDR1 is SEHNR, CDR2 FQNEAQ (reference sequence). The CDR3 has 14 amino acids. Trimming took 7 bases from V and 8 from J; bases not matched to a gene: 9.

This clonotype occurred many times. V is TRBV5-4 and J is TRBJ1-1; D perhaps matches TRBD1 (5 bases). The CDR3 sequence is 13 residues long. Trimming cost V 6 bases and J 1 base, with 10 bases left between them. Germline values: CDR1 SGHNT, CDR2 YYREEE (reference sequence). The CDR3 protein is CASTDGGNTEAFF. CDR3 coding DNA: TGTGCCAGCACAGATGGGGGGAACACTGAAGCTTTCTTT. Variable domain in full (rest from reference TRBV5-4 and TRBJ1-1): ETGVTQSPTHLIKTRGQQVTLRCSSQSGHNTVSWYQQALGQGPQFIFQYYREEENGRGNFPPRFSGLQFPNYSSELNVNALELDDSALYLCASTDGGNTEAFFGQGTRLTVV.

This clonotype appeared many times. This chain links TRBV29-1 with TRBJ2-5; the match to TRBD1 covers 9 bases. Germline values: CDR1 SQVTM, CDR2 ANQGSEA. With 0 bases clipped from V and 5 bases from J, the junction kept 4 bases outside the gene matches. CDR3 size: 14 residues. CDR3 in amino acids: CSVEETGGGETQYF. CDR3 nucleotide sequence: TGCAGCGTTGAAGAGACAGGGGGAGGTGAGACCCAGTACTTC.

The table lists this clonotype with a few counts. The J gene is TRBJ2-7, the V gene TRBV5-5; weak D call: TRBD2 (5 bases). The CDR3 is 15 residues long. In germline, CDR1 is SGHKS, CDR2 YYEKEE (reference sequence). V was shortened by 0 bases and J by 0 bases, with 10 bases between the two germline ends. The CDR3 DNA reads as TGTGCCAGCAGCTTGGTAATAGCGACCTCCTACGAGCAGTACTTC. This sequence encodes CASSLVIATSYEQYF.

This rearrangement joins TRBV5-5 to TRBJ1-1; D ambiguous. V gave up 0 bases and J gave up 5 bases, with 11 bases separating them. Germline V gene data show CDR1 as SGHKS and CDR2 as YYEKEE (reference sequence). The CDR3 sequence is 14 residues long. CDR3 sequence (DNA): TGTGCCAGCAGCTTGGTTCCGGAAGGGACTGAAGCTTTCTTT. The encoded protein is CASSLVPEGTEAFF.

In this sample, this clonotype turned up many times. V is TRBV12-5 and J is TRBJ2-1, with D unresolved. In germline, CDR1 is LGHNT, CDR2 FRNRAP. Deletions cut 2 bases from V and 4 bases from J, with 18 bases between. The CDR3 runs 17 residues. The chain's CDR3 is CASGLWYGGRRYNEQFF. CDR3 nucleotide sequence: TGTGCTAGTGGTTTGTGGTACGGTGGCAGACGATACAATGAGCAGTTCTTC.

Ten or more counts support this clonotype. This chain links TRBV28 with TRBJ1-2, with a possible D match to TRBD1 (6 bases). Germline CDR1 MDHEN, CDR2 SYDVKM. Trimming removed 5 bases at V and 4 bases at J, with 14 bases between. The CDR3 contains 14 residues. CDR3 protein: CASSPYRELYGYTF. Here the CDR3 DNA reads TGTGCCAGCAGTCCATACAGGGAGCTCTATGGCTACACCTTC.

This clonotype was recorded many times. The rearrangement links TRBV19 to TRBJ1-1; 8 bases fit TRBD1. The germline gives CDR1 LNHDA, CDR2 SQIVND (reference sequence). The junction had 4 bases not matched to a gene; V was cut back by 0 bases and J by 7 bases. This CDR3 has 14 amino acids. The CDR3 here is CASSIEGTGLEAFF. The CDR3 coding sequence is TGTGCCAGTAGTATAGAAGGGACAGGCCTTGAAGCTTTCTTT.

This chain links TRBV9 with TRBJ2-2, with 9 bases that match TRBD2. The J segment lost 8 bases and the V segment lost 4 bases, leaving 6 bases of the junction unmatched. Per germline, CDR1 SGDLS and CDR2 YYNGEE. The CDR3 sequence is 14 residues long. CDR3: CASSSGLARGELFF. In DNA, the CDR3 is TGTGCCAGCAGCTCCGGACTAGCGAGGGGGGAGCTGTTTTTT.